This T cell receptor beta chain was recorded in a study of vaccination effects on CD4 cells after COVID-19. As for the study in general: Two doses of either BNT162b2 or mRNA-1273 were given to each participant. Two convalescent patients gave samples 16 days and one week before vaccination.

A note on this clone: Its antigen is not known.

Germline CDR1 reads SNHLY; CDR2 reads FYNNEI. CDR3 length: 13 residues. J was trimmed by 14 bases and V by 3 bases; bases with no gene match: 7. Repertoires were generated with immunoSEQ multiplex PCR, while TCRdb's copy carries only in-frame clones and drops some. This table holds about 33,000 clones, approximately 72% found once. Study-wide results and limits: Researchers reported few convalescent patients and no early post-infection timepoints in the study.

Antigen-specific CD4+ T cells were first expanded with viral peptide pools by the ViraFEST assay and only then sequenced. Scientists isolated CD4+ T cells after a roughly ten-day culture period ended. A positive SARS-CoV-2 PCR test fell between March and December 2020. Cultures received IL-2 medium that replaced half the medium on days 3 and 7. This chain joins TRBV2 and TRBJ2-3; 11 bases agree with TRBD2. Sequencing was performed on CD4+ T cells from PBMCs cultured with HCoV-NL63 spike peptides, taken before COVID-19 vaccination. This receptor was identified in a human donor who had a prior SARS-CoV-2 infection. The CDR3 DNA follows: TGTGCCAGCAGTGACACTAGCGGGAGCCCCCCGTATTTT. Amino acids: CASSDTSGSPPYF. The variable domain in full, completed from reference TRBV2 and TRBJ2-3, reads EPEVTQTPSHQVTQMGQEVILRCVPISNHLYFYWYRQILGQKVEFLVSFYNNEISEKSEIFDDQFSVERPDGSNFTLKIRSTKLEDSAMYFCASSDTSGSPPYFGPGTRLTVL.